The rows below give T cell receptor beta chains drawn from one sample of a study of blood T cells in healthy people across ages. TCRdb analysed the 5' RACE reads with MiXCR anew, one entry per CDR3 protein. Among about 1.4 million distinct CDR3 sequences listed, approximately 59% were seen once. Sequences were obtained from blood. These receptors were collected from a man in his late teens or twenties in good health. Each CDR3 is given with its conserved first and last residue. A D gene is named only where the DNA matches it firmly. Clone size is given for some rows only: seen once, a few or many times, or a class if the clone is expanded.

d_call | clone_size | j_call | v_call | cdr3_nt | cdr3_aa
TRBD1 | - | TRBJ2-7 | TRBV4-1 | TGCGCCAGCAGCCAAGTAGGACAGGGGGGACCCTACGAGCAGTACTTC | CASSQVGQGGPYEQYF
- | - | TRBJ2-3 | TRBV20-1 | TGCAGTGCTAGAGCTCCCGGATTCAGGGGACCCTATACGCAGTATTTT | CSARAPGFRGPYTQYF
TRBD2 | - | TRBJ2-1 | TRBV7-2 | TGTGCCAGCTCCCAGAGCGGGAGGGGGAACAATGAGCAGTTCTTC | CASSQSGRGNNEQFF
- | few | TRBJ1-6 | TRBV7-2 | TGTGCCAGCAGCTTAGAAAGAAGTATCGGTTCACCCCTCCACTTT | CASSLERSIGSPLHF
- | - | TRBJ2-7 | TRBV4-2 | TGTGCCAGCAGCCAAGCTTCTGACGAGCAGTACTTC | CASSQASDEQYF
TRBD1 | - | TRBJ2-7 | TRBV4-3 | TGCGCCAGCAGCCATGATATCCGGGACAGGGGGCTCTACGAGCAGTACTTC | CASSHDIRDRGLYEQYF
- | once | TRBJ1-1 | TRBV11-2 | TGTGCCAGCAGCTTAGACGGTGCCGGGGTGGGGGGTTCGGCTTTCTTT | CASSLDGAGVGGSAFF
- | - | TRBJ1-6 | TRBV28 | TGTGCCAGCAGCTCCCCAGGGCAGCCCAATTCACCCCTCCACTTT | CASSSPGQPNSPLHF
- | few | TRBJ2-2 | TRBV29-1 | TGCAGCGTTGCGGGACACTCGAACACCGGGGAGCTGTTTTTT | CSVAGHSNTGELFF
- | - | TRBJ1-1 | TRBV5-1 | TGCGCCAGCAGCTCCAGGCCCAGAGGAGGGGTTAGTGGCGCTGAAGCTTTCTTT | CASSSRPRGGVSGAEAFF
- | few | TRBJ2-1 | TRBV4-1 | TGCGCCAGCAGCCCCCGGGACGAATCCTACAATGAGCAGTTCTTC | CASSPRDESYNEQFF
TRBD2 | - | TRBJ2-1 | TRBV10-3 | TGTGCCATCAGTGAATGGGGTGGGACTAACCTATACAATGAGCAGTTCTTC | CAISEWGGTNLYNEQFF
- | - | TRBJ2-7 | TRBV20-1 | TGCAGTGCTACGTATCGGGCCTACGAGCAGTACTTC | CSATYRAYEQYF
TRBD1 | - | TRBJ1-2 | TRBV5-1 | TGCGCCAGCAGGCGGACAGGGCCTGACTATGGCTACACCTTC | CASRRTGPDYGYTF
TRBD1 | - | TRBJ1-2 | TRBV15 | TGTGCCACCAGCAGAGCCCAGGACAGGGGGCAATATGGCTACACCTTC | CATSRAQDRGQYGYTF
- | - | TRBJ2-4 | TRBV5-1 | TGCGCCAGCAGCCCACGAGGGTCCTCCAAAAACATTCAGTACTTC | CASSPRGSSKNIQYF
- | - | TRBJ2-1 | TRBV12-3/TRBV12-4 | TGTGCCAGTAGTTCGAGCCTGGCCAATGAGCAGTTCTTC | CASSSSLANEQFF
TRBD1 | - | TRBJ1-2 | TRBV6-6 | TGTGCCAGCAGCCTAAATCACAGGGGAGGGTATGGCTACACCTTC | CASSLNHRGGYGYTF
TRBD2 | - | TRBJ2-7 | TRBV4-2 | TGTGCCGGCAGCCTACCCGGGACTAGCGCTTACGAGCAGTACTTC | CAGSLPGTSAYEQYF
- | once | TRBJ2-4 | TRBV20-1 | TGCAGTGCTAGATCCCCCGTTGGGGCCAAAAACATTCAGTACTTC | CSARSPVGAKNIQYF
- | once | TRBJ1-2 | TRBV20-1 | TGCAGTGCTAGACCAGGGGAGGGCTACACCTTC | CSARPGEGYTF
TRBD1 | - | TRBJ2-4 | TRBV20-1 | TGCAGTGCTAGAGATATGGGACAGGAAGGGGTCAAAAACATTCAGTACTTC | CSARDMGQEGVKNIQYF
- | - | TRBJ2-1 | TRBV6-2/TRBV6-3 | TGTGCCAGCGGGACGCCCCTCAATGAGCAGTTCTTC | CASGTPLNEQFF
TRBD1 | few | TRBJ2-3 | TRBV4-3 | TGCGCCAGCAGCCAAGATTTGGGCGGGACAGGGGAGAAAGATACGCAGTATTTT | CASSQDLGGTGEKDTQYF
- | - | TRBJ1-5 | TRBV12-3/TRBV12-4 | TGTGCCAGCAGACCGGACGAGGATCAGCCCCAGCATTTT | CASRPDEDQPQHF
TRBD2 | - | TRBJ2-3 | TRBV7-8 | TGTGCCAGCAGCTCTCTTAGCGGGGGGAGTGCAGATACGCAGTATTTT | CASSSLSGGSADTQYF
- | - | TRBJ2-5 | TRBV25-1 | TGTGCCAGCGGGGACGGGGAGACCCAGTACTTC | CASGDGETQYF
TRBD2 | - | TRBJ2-5 | TRBV27 | TGTGCCAGCAAGATAGCGGGGGGGCCAGATGAGCAGTACTTC | CASKIAGGPDEQYF
TRBD2 | - | TRBJ2-1 | TRBV18 | TGTGCCAGCTCACCCTGGACTAGCGGAGACAATGAGCAGTTCTTC | CASSPWTSGDNEQFF
TRBD2 | few | TRBJ2-3 | TRBV20-1 | TGCAGTGGGCTAAGCGGGAGCGTGATTACAGATACGCAGTATTTT | CSGLSGSVITDTQYF
TRBD2 | - | TRBJ2-2 | TRBV24-1 | TGTGCCACCAGTGATTTCGGGGAGGGTTCTCGGGAGCTGTTTTTT | CATSDFGEGSRELFF
- | - | TRBJ1-6 | TRBV2 | TGTGCCAGCAGTGAAGCGGTGCCCCTCCACTTT | CASSEAVPLHF
- | few | TRBJ2-7 | TRBV21-1 | TGTGCCAGCAACCGGTCGGACAGGGGAAAGGACGAGCAGTACTTC | CASNRSDRGKDEQYF
- | - | TRBJ2-1 | TRBV11-3 | TGTGCCAGCAGCTTAGAAACCGACAATGAGCAGTTCTTC | CASSLETDNEQFF
- | - | TRBJ1-4 | TRBV7-2 | TGTGCCAGCAGCCCGATAGTTGCAACTAATGAAAAACTGTTTTTT | CASSPIVATNEKLFF
TRBD2 | few | TRBJ2-5 | TRBV20-1 | TGCAGTTGGGGGAGCGGGGGGTACCAAGAGACCCAGTACTTC | CSWGSGGYQETQYF
TRBD1 | - | TRBJ2-7 | TRBV20-1 | TGCAGTGCTGACAGGGGAAGGGGCTCCTACGAGCAGTACTTC | CSADRGRGSYEQYF
TRBD2 | many | TRBJ2-1 | TRBV5-6 | TGTGCCAGCAGCAATGGGGGGGGAAACAATGAGCAGTTCTTC | CASSNGGGNNEQFF
- | once | TRBJ1-1 | TRBV28 | TGTGCCAGCAGTTTATATGCGGAGAACACTGAAGCTTTCTTT | CASSLYAENTEAFF
- | - | TRBJ2-6 | TRBV4-2 | TGTGCCAGCAGCCAAGTCGGGGGGCTCGCTGGGGCCAACGTCCTGACTTTC | CASSQVGGLAGANVLTF
TRBD2 | - | TRBJ2-3 | TRBV11-2 | TGTGCCAGCAGCCCCCGACTAGCGGGGGGGTTGGATACGCAGTATTTT | CASSPRLAGGLDTQYF
- | few | TRBJ2-5 | TRBV7-2 | TGTGCCAGCAGCTTAGCCTCTCCACAAGAGACCCAGTACTTC | CASSLASPQETQYF
- | - | TRBJ2-7 | TRBV4-1 | TGCGCCAGCAGCCAAACCATGACGGGAAGCTACGAGCAGTACTTC | CASSQTMTGSYEQYF
TRBD1 | few | TRBJ2-3 | TRBV4-1 | TGCGCCAGCAGCCTCCTCGGACAGGGGGTCACAGATACGCAGTATTTT | CASSLLGQGVTDTQYF
- | few | TRBJ2-2 | TRBV4-1 | TGCGCCAGCAGCCAAGTCGCGGGAACCGGGGAGCTGTTTTTT | CASSQVAGTGELFF
- | - | TRBJ1-1 | TRBV2 | TGTGCCAGGGACGGGAGGCAGCGCTTCAACACTGAAGCTTTCTTT | CARDGRQRFNTEAFF
- | - | TRBJ2-1 | TRBV20-1 | TGCAGTGCTAGATCTGGCGGGAACTCCTACAATGAGCAGTTCTTC | CSARSGGNSYNEQFF
- | - | TRBJ1-1 | TRBV4-2 | TGTGCCAGCAGCCAGACGGGGTGGGACACTGAAGCTTTCTTT | CASSQTGWDTEAFF
- | - | TRBJ1-2 | TRBV4-1 | TGCGCCAGCAGCCAAGTCCCCCCTCCCCGCTATGGCTACACCTTC | CASSQVPPPRYGYTF
TRBD1 | - | TRBJ1-2 | TRBV20-1 | TGCAGTGCCCCGCTCACAACACAGGGGATCTATGGCTACACCTTC | CSAPLTTQGIYGYTF
- | few | TRBJ1-2 | TRBV4-1 | TGCGCCAGCAGCCAAGGATCCCGGACAGCCGGCTATGGCTACACCTTC | CASSQGSRTAGYGYTF
- | - | TRBJ2-7 | TRBV12-3/TRBV12-4 | TGTGCCAGCAGTTTCGGCGGAAGAGACTACGAGCAGTACTTC | CASSFGGRDYEQYF
- | - | TRBJ2-7 | TRBV4-3 | TGCGCCAGCAGCCAGCAAATAGCGAATTGGGAGCAGTACTTC | CASSQQIANWEQYF
- | - | TRBJ1-2 | TRBV13 | TGTGCCAGCAGCTTCACCGGGGGTACGGATGGCTACACCTTC | CASSFTGGTDGYTF
- | once | TRBJ1-1 | TRBV5-1 | TGCGCCAGCAGCTTGGTGGGACATCCGAACACTGAAGCTTTCTTT | CASSLVGHPNTEAFF
- | - | TRBJ2-4 | TRBV20-1 | TGCAGTGCTCGAGCAGGTACCAAAAACATTCAGTACTTC | CSARAGTKNIQYF
- | few | TRBJ2-5 | TRBV12-3/TRBV12-4 | TGTGCCAGCAGTTTGGCAGGCCAGAAGACCCAGTACTTC | CASSLAGQKTQYF
TRBD1 | - | TRBJ2-7 | TRBV13 | TGTGCCAGCAGCTTAATCACACAGGGGCTTTCCCCCTACGAGCAGTACTTC | CASSLITQGLSPYEQYF